What follows is one T cell receptor (beta chain) and its context. This sample was included in a study of T cell responses to AZD1222 COVID-19 vaccine. CDR1 and CDR2 (germline): LGHDT, YNNKEL (reference sequence). The V end was cut by 1 base, the J end by 3 bases, with 12 bases between. This CDR3 has 15 amino acids. Assay: immunoSEQ multiplex PCR; the TCRdb copy retains only in-frame clones and omits some. The sample gives 150,000 or so clones, about 93% of which show up once; 5.2% is in the top ten. This chain joins TRBV3-1 (or the pseudogene TRBV3-2) and TRBJ1-1; the D gene is possibly TRBD1 (5 bases). This specimen consisted of peripheral blood, obtained on day 0 of AZD1222 vaccination. The receptor's source is an adult in good health. The CDR3 DNA follows: TGTGCCAGCAGCCAAGTGTTCGGGGGAGACACTGAAGCTTTCTTT. Its translation is CASSQVFGGDTEAFF.